The 26 T cell receptor beta chains presented below share a single source sample, sequenced in a study of T cells in Graves' hyperthyroidism and ophthalmopathy. Amplified TCR beta CDR3 regions came from RNA transcripts. The TCR CDR3 was amplified in a first-round RT-PCR using the HTBI primer set. MiXCR, run by TCRdb on the multiplex PCR reads, gives a single entry per CDR3 protein. The sample holds some 600,000 distinct CDR3 sequences, 46% seen once. The sequenced material came from peripheral blood or thyroid tissue (not recorded which). The origin of the receptors is a woman under 30 with Graves' hyperthyroidism.

This clonotype appeared many times. The V gene is TRBV24-1, the J gene TRBJ2-5, with 7 bases that match TRBD1. V was clipped by 4 bases and J by 1 base; unmatched bases: 8. The CDR3 length is 16 residues. The germline CDR1 and CDR2 sequences are KGHDR and SFDVKD. The CDR3 DNA is TGTGCCACCAGTGACCCGACCACAGGGGCCCAAGAGACCCAGTACTTC. Protein product: CATSDPTTGAQETQYF.

As concerns this clonotype: The conserved closing phenylalanine or tryptophan is absent in this CDR3, likely reflecting a read error. The genes are TRBV7-9 and TRBJ2-6; D call uncertain. The CDR3 loop spans 16 amino acids. The germline V gene encodes CDR1 SEHNR and CDR2 FQNEAQ (reference sequence). V was trimmed by 2 bases and J by 0 bases, leaving 8 bases between them. CDR3 amino acids: CASSLLGVSGANVLTL. In nucleotides, the CDR3 is TGTGCCAGCAGCTTACTAGGAGTCTCTGGGGCCAACGTCCTGACTCTC.

The chain couples TRBV2 to TRBJ1-5, with D perhaps matching TRBD1 (6 bases). This CDR3 comprises 15 residues. The germline V gene has CDR1 SNHLY and CDR2 FYNNEI. V lost 4 bases and J lost 1, with 11 bases in between. The CDR3 DNA sequence: TGTGCCAGCAGTGGGGGGGCAGGGAGCAATCAGCCCCAGCATTTT. Its protein product is CASSGGAGSNQPQHF.

As to this clonotype: This may be a read error: a much more frequent sequence differs by one nucleotide. The rearrangement joins TRBV7-3 to TRBJ1-3, with D possibly TRBD1 on 5 matching bases. Germline CDR1 is SGHTA and CDR2 is FQGTGA. Trimming took 5 bases from V and 2 from J, leaving 10 bases between them. The CDR3 is 14 amino acids. For the CDR3, the DNA is TGTGCCAGCAGCCCGACAGACACTGGAAACACCATATATTTT. Protein product: CASSPTDTGNTIYF. Together with reference TRBV7-3 and TRBJ1-3, the CDR3 gives the full variable domain: GAGVSQTPSNKVTEKGKYVELRCDPISGHTALYWYRQSLGQGPEFLIYFQGTGAADDSGLPNDRFFAVRPEGSVSTLKIQRTERGDSAVYLCASSPTDTGNTIYFGEGSWLTVV.

A few counts support this clonotype. V gene TRBV7-9 combines with J gene TRBJ1-4; weak D call: TRBD1 (5 bases). V gave up 5 bases and J gave up 7 bases, with 14 bases separating them. The CDR3 runs 14 residues. Germline CDR1 SEHNR, CDR2 FQNEAQ (reference sequence). CDR3: CASSISTRGEKLFF. In DNA form, the CDR3 reads TGTGCCAGCAGCATATCTACGAGGGGTGAAAAACTGTTTTTT.

This clonotype was counted ten times or more. V usage is TRBV24-1 and J usage is TRBJ1-5; possible D gene TRBD1, 5 bases. Trimming shortened V by 2 bases and J by 5 bases, and 12 bases separated the two germline ends. This CDR3 comprises 15 residues. The germline V gene encodes CDR1 KGHDR and CDR2 SFDVKD. The CDR3 spells CATSDSRVGHQPQHF. In DNA form, the CDR3 reads TGTGCCACCAGTGATTCCCGAGTGGGACATCAGCCCCAGCATTTT.

In this sample, this clonotype turned up many times. V usage is TRBV7-2 and J usage is TRBJ1-1; no clear D. V was trimmed by 4 bases and J by 5 bases, leaving 11 bases between them. The CDR3 covers 13 residues. In germline, CDR1 is SGHTA, CDR2 FQGNSA. CDR3 nucleotide sequence: TGTGCCAGCAGCTCCCTACTGGGAACTGAAGCTTTCTTT. Its translation is CASSSLLGTEAFF.

The genes are TRBV10-3 and TRBJ1-1; D is unresolved. Germline V gene data show CDR1 as ENHRY and CDR2 as SYGVKD. With 10 bases removed from V and 8 bases from J, the gap between germline ends came to 14 bases. The CDR3 consists of 11 residues. The CDR3 is CATTNAGEAFF. CDR3 sequence (DNA): TGTGCCACCACCAACGCCGGGGAAGCTTTCTTT.

The chain has TRBV9 and TRBJ1-5, with D maybe TRBD1 (6 bases). V was clipped by 2 bases and J by 7 bases, with 13 bases between them. CDR1 and CDR2 (germline): SGDLS, YYNGEE. The CDR3 runs 14 residues. The CDR3 DNA reads as TGTGCCAGCAGCGTGGACCCGGGACACCAGCCCCAGCATTTT. Translation: CASSVDPGHQPQHF.

This clonotype was counted only a few times. The genes are TRBV7-2 and TRBJ1-1, with 8 nucleotides matching TRBD1. The trim removed 5 bases at V and 4 bases at J, leaving 9 bases unmatched. CDR1 is SGHTA, CDR2 FQGNSA, per germline. The CDR3 runs 15 residues. CDR3 region: CASSPDRGRVTEAFF. DNA for the CDR3: TGTGCCAGCAGCCCAGACAGGGGCCGGGTCACTGAAGCTTTCTTT.

V and J are TRBV7-8 and TRBJ2-5, with D perhaps being TRBD1 or TRBD2 (6 bases each). Germline CDR1 SGHVS, CDR2 FQNEAQ. V was clipped by 6 bases and J by 7 bases, with 15 bases between them. The CDR3 spans 13 residues. CDR3: CASSRGAPGTQYF. Written as DNA, the CDR3 is TGTGCCAGCAGTAGGGGGGCGCCGGGGACCCAGTACTTC.

The chain couples TRBV7-9 to TRBJ1-6, with D uncertain. Trimming left V 0 bases short and J 0 bases short, with 15 bases between. Per germline, CDR1 SEHNR and CDR2 FQNEAQ (reference sequence). The CDR3 spans 19 residues. The CDR3, as DNA: TGTGCCAGCAGCTTAGCTCGGACCACTGCCAGCTCCTATAATTCACCCCTCCACTTT. It is translated as CASSLARTTASSYNSPLHF.

This clonotype was counted only a few times. The chain links TRBV6-5 to TRBJ2-6; D remains unclear. The CDR3 length is 15 residues. Per germline, CDR1 MNHEY and CDR2 SVGAGI. Trimming pared 4 bases from V and 0 bases from J, leaving 7 bases between. CDR3 DNA sequence: TGTGCCAGCAGTTTACATGGCTCTGGGGCCAACGTCCTGACTTTC. Translated, it gives CASSLHGSGANVLTF.

The J gene is TRBJ2-7, the V gene TRBV5-1; a possible D gene is TRBD2 (6 bases). This CDR3 contains 14 residues. Trimming pared 4 bases from V and 4 bases from J, leaving 15 bases between. Germline-derived CDR1 and CDR2 are SGHRS and YFSETQ. This CDR3 is CASSADSRGYEQYF. DNA for the CDR3: TGCGCCAGCAGCGCGGACTCGCGGGGATACGAGCAGTACTTC.

Note on this clonotype: One end of the junction varies from germline; a read error may be responsible. The rearrangement uses TRBV9 and TRBJ2-7; tentatively, D is TRBD1 or TRBD2 (6 bases each). This CDR3 has 15 amino acids. The germline V gene encodes CDR1 SGDLS and CDR2 YYNGEE. CDR3 loop: CAGSVGGGVSYEQYF. The CDR3 region has the DNA TGTGCCGGCAGCGTTGGAGGGGGTGTTTCCTACGAGCAGTACTTC.

Only a few counts were recorded for this clonotype. The rearrangement uses TRBV29-1 and TRBJ1-2, with TRBD1 matching over 8 bases. V was clipped by 7 bases and J by 6 bases; unmatched bases: 10. The germline CDR1 and CDR2 sequences are SQVTM and ANQGSEA. The CDR3 contains 13 residues. The CDR3 sequence is CSAAGTGLDGYTF. In DNA form, the CDR3 reads TGCAGCGCAGCCGGGACAGGTTTAGATGGCTACACCTTC.

This chain joins TRBV19 and TRBJ2-6, with D possibly TRBD2 on 5 matching bases. The germline V gene encodes CDR1 LNHDA and CDR2 SQIVND (reference sequence). V was clipped by 4 bases and J by 0 bases, with 13 bases between them. This CDR3 region has 17 residues. CDR3 sequence: CASSRRSTSSGANVLTF. CDR3 DNA: TGTGCCAGTAGTAGACGAAGCACTAGCTCTGGGGCCAACGTCCTGACTTTC.

The CDR3 region is CATSDSGVRQPQHF. The CDR3 DNA follows: TGTGCCACCAGTGATAGCGGGGTACGGCAGCCCCAGCATTTT. This chain links TRBV24-1 with TRBJ1-5; D unresolved. V was shortened by 3 bases and J by 7 bases, with 12 bases between the two germline ends. Germline V gene lookup returns CDR1 KGHDR and CDR2 SFDVKD. There are 14 residues in the CDR3.

This clonotype showed up many times. The chain employs TRBV7-9 and TRBJ2-3; no clear D. Trimming took 4 bases from V and 5 from J, leaving 7 bases between them. CDR1 SEHNR and CDR2 FQNEAQ come from the germline V gene (reference sequence). The length of the CDR3 is 12 residues. The CDR3 loop is CASSSFGDTQYF. In DNA form, the CDR3 reads TGTGCCAGCAGCTCCTTCGGAGATACGCAGTATTTT.

Many counts were recorded for this clonotype. The chain joins TRBV10-2 to TRBJ1-2, with a possible D match to TRBD1 (5 bases). Trimming removed 5 bases at V and 3 bases at J, with 10 bases between. The CDR3 spans 13 residues. In germline, CDR1 is WSHSY, CDR2 SAAADI. The CDR3 DNA reads TGCGCCAGCAGTCCAGGACAAGACTATGGCTACACCTTC. This translates into CASSPGQDYGYTF.

The CDR3 DNA follows: TGTGCCAGTTTAGCGGGGCGGTCGAGTTCACCCCTCCACTTT. This codes for CASLAGRSSSPLHF. The chain uses TRBV7-3 and TRBJ1-6; tentative D call: TRBD1 (5 bases). V was pared by 9 bases and J by 9 bases, with 18 bases between. Per the germline V gene, CDR1 is SGHTA and CDR2 is FQGTGA. The length of the CDR3 is 14 residues.

As regards this clonotype: One end of the junction varies from germline; a read error may be responsible. The chain uses TRBV4-2 and TRBJ1-6; D is ambiguous. Germline-derived CDR1 and CDR2 are LGHNA and YNFKEQ. CDR3 length equals 14 residues. In DNA, the CDR3 is TGTGCCAGCTGCCAAGTGGGCTATAATTCACCCCTCCACTTT. This codes for CASCQVGYNSPLHF.

Regarding this clonotype: This sequence may be a read error, since a much larger clone differs from it by one base. The rearrangement joins TRBV7-2 to TRBJ1-3, with no clear D. The CDR3 runs 13 residues. V was clipped by 7 bases and J by 4 bases, with 11 bases between them. Germline CDR1 SGHTA, CDR2 FQGNSA. For the CDR3, the DNA is TGTGCCAGCACCTCCTTGGTAGGAAACACCATATATTTT. Its translation: CASTSLVGNTIYF.

The chain employs TRBV20-1 and TRBJ2-7; possible D gene TRBD1, 6 bases. V lost 6 bases and J lost 2, with 14 bases in between. Germline-derived CDR1 and CDR2 are DFQATT and SNEGSKA (reference sequence). The CDR3 covers 13 residues. This CDR3 is CSAPGTTTYEQYF. CDR3 DNA sequence: TGCAGTGCCCCCGGGACAACCACCTACGAGCAGTACTTC.

The CDR3 region has the DNA TGTGCCAGCAGCTTAGCCGGGTGGGGCTACGAGCAGTACTTC. It specifies CASSLAGWGYEQYF. V is TRBV7-2 and J is TRBJ2-7; D gene uncertain. V was clipped by 0 bases and J by 3 bases, with 9 bases between them. The CDR3 length is 14 residues. Looked up from germline, CDR1 is SGHTA and CDR2 is FQGNSA.

Turning to this clonotype: This may come from a read error, since a much larger clone is one base off. The CDR3: CASSSVIGNQPQHF. The CDR3 DNA follows: TGTGCCAGCAGCTCGGTGATCGGAAATCAGCCCCAGCATTTT. This sequence joins TRBV7-9 and TRBJ1-5; D is uncertain. The CDR3 is 14 amino acids. With 4 bases removed from V and 4 bases from J, the gap between germline ends came to 11 bases. Germline V gene data show CDR1 as SEHNR and CDR2 as FQNEAQ (reference sequence).